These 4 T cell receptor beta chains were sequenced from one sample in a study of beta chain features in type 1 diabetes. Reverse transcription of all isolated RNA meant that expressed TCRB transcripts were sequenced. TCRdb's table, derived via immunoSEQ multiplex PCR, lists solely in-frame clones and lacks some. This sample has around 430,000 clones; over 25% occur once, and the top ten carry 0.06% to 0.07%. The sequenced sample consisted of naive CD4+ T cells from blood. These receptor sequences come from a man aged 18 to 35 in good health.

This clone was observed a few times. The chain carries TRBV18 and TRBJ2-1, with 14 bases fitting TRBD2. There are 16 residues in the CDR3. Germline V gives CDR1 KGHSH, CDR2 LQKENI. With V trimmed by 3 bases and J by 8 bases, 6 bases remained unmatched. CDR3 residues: CASSPRLAGGPDEQFF. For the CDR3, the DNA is TGTGCCAGCTCACCCCGACTAGCGGGAGGGCCAGATGAGCAGTTCTTC.

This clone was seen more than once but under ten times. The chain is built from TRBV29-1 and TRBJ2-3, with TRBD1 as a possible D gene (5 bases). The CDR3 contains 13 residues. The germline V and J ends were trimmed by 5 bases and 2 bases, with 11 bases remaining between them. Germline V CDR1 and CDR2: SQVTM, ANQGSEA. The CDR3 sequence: CSVMVGATDTQYF. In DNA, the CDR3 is TGCAGCGTTATGGTAGGGGCCACAGATACGCAGTATTTT.

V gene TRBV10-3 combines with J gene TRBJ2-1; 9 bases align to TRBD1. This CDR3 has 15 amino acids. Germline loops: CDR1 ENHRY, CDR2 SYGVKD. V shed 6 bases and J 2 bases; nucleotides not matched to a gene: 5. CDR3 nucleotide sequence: TGTGCCATCAGGGGGGACAGGGCCACCTACAATGAGCAGTTCTTC. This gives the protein CAIRGDRATYNEQFF.

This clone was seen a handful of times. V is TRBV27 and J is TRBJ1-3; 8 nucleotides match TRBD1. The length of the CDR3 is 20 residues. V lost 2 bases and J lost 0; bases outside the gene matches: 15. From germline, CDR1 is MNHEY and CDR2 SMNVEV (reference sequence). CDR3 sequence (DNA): TGTGCCAGCAGTTTACGTCCCGGGACAGGATTCGGCCCCTCTGGAAACACCATATATTTT. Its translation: CASSLRPGTGFGPSGNTIYF.